This T cell receptor (beta chain) derives from a study of cytomegalovirus exposure and HLA in healthy donors listed by TCRdb under 2017. Background on the whole study: According to a later analysis, one platform produced both the 120 validation repertoires and the 666 repertoires of the first cohort. The study aimed to test whether signatures of past pathogen exposure could be identified by cataloging public T cell receptors. The study combined high-throughput TCR immunosequencing, statistical association of individual TCRs with disease status, and machine learning to predict cytomegalovirus infection status. Along with the approximately 700-subject first cohort, a separate validation cohort of roughly 110 different subjects was used. Study-wide findings and limitations: In vitro tests confirmed that a few of the cytomegalovirus-associated TCR beta chains recognize cytomegalovirus antigens. In the study, 150 to 200 TCR beta chains were listed as associated with cytomegalovirus. A later analysis lacked HLA typing for the validation cohort, so it scored co-occurrence in that cohort across all 110 or so repertoires. The classifier was reported to diagnose cytomegalovirus status with high specificity and sensitivity in both the original cohort and the validation cohort. Most TCR sequences were seen in very few donors, while some public TCRs were found in many individuals. A later analysis found that TCRs clustered in the first cohort also tended to co-occur in the 120 validation repertoires, with approximately 95% of cluster scores above 0. The authors suggested that the approach could potentially be extended to other disease states and immunological phenotypes.

Donors formed part of the validation cohort, which comprised about 130 subjects and was distinct from the first cohort of roughly 600 subjects. Looking up the germline V gene yields CDR1 ENHRY and CDR2 SYGVKD. From cysteine to phenylalanine, the CDR3 is 13 amino acids long. Only the CDR3 portion is preserved as DNA: 39 bases, with reading frame beginning at the first base. The germline V and J ends show losses of 6 bases and 8 bases respectively, and no gene match explains 4 bases of the junction. Remarks on this clone: Its antigen target is currently unknown. No base quality information exists; no much larger clone differs at one position.

Receptor amplification or capture employed the immunoSEQ multiplex PCR assay. The authors processed their data as follows. A statistical classification framework was developed to diagnose cytomegalovirus status using the catalog of TCR beta chain sequences. As stored in TCRdb, this immuneACCESS dataset retains in-frame rearrangements with V and J assigned. A fraction of the clones does not appear; measured against another copy, unresolved V genes explain less than half of the discrepancy, and the remainder lacks a known reason. That table is the source of V, J and clone size, and D and trimming were worked out from the DNA. In all, the sample holds around 150,000 clones, and 85% of those were seen once. In total, the top ten clones hold 2% to 2.5% of the sample.

The clonotype originates from a man aged 25-45 years in good health and CMV-seropositive. The material sequenced was PBMCs. The rearrangement joined TRBV10-3 to TRBJ2-1, with TRBD2 identical over 10 junction bases. The CDR3 region has the sequence CAISRTSGDEQFF. The DNA is TGTGCCATCAGCCGGACTAGCGGCGATGAGCAGTTCTTC.